The entry below gives a single T cell receptor beta chain sequence along with its context. What it binds is unknown. The data were taken from a study of cytomegalovirus exposure and HLA in healthy donors. Study summary: The roughly 130 validation repertoires, a later analysis reported, used the same platform as the approximately 730 repertoires from the first cohort.

Germline V gene lookup returns CDR1 SGHRS and CDR2 YFSETQ. The length of the CDR3 is 15 residues. With 1 base removed from V and 0 bases from J, the gap between germline ends came to 8 bases. Method: immunoSEQ multiplex PCR; TCRdb's copy keeps in-frame clones and lacks some. Of approximately 82,000 clones detected, 85% to 95% appear once; the ten largest clones hold 0.65% to 0.7%. Broader study findings: CMV antigen specificity of a few CMV-associated chains was confirmed in vitro. The study found most TCR sequences rare, yet found some public TCRs in many donors.

Material for sequencing was PBMCs. The clonotype comes from a man younger than 35 in good health and CMV-seronegative. The J gene is TRBJ1-5, the V gene TRBV5-1; D not certain. CDR3 DNA: TGCGCCAGCAGCTTGTACGGGGATAGCAATCAGCCCCAGCATTTT. It encodes CASSLYGDSNQPQHF. Full variable domain (remainder filled in from reference TRBV5-1 and TRBJ1-5): KAGVTQTPRYLIKTRGQQVTLSCSPISGHRSVSWYQQTPGQGLQFLFEYFSETQRNKGNFPGRFSGRQFSNSRSEMNVSTLELGDSALYLCASSLYGDSNQPQHFGDGTRLSIL.